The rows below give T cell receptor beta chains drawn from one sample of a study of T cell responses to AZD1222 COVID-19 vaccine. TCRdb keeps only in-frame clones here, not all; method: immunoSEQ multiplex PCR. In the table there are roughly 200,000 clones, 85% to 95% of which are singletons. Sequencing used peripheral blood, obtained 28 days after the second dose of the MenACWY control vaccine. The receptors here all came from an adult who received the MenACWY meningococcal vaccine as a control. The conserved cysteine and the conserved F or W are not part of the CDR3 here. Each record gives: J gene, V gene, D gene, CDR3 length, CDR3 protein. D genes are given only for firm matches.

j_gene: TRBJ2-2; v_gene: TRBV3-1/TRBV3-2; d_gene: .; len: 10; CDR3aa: ASSPASGELF
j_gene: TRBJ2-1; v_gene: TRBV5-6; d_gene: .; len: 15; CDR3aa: ASSLRGPDVPYNEQF
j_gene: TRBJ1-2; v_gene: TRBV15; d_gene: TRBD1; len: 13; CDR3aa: ATSRTGGGDYGYT
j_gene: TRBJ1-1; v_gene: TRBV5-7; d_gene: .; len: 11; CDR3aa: ASSLYSRAEAF
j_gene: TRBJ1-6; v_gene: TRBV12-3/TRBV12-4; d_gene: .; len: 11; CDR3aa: ASSTTIGSPLH
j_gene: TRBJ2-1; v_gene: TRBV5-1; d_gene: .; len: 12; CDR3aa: ASSLVIRKNEQF
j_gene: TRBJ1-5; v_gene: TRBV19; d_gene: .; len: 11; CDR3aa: ASSTPPGEPQH
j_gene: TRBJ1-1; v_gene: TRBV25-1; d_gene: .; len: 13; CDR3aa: ASRRGGGLSTEAF
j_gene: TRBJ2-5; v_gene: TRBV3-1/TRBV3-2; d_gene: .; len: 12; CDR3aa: ASSQDRDMKTQY
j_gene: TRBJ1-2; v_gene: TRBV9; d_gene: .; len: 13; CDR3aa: ASSVVSGPTYGYT
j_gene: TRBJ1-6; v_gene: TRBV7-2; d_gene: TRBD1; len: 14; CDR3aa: ASSLQGAVYNSPLH
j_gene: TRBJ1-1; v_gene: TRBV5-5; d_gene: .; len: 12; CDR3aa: ASSTASQGAEAF
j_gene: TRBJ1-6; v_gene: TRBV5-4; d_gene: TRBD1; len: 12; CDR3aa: ASSPGQSNSPLH
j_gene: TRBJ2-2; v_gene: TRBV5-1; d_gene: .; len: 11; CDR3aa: ASSFDYSGELF
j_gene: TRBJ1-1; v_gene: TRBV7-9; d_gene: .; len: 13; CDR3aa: ASSEAATVNTEAF
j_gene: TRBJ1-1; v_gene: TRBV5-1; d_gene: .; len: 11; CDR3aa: ASSFNGDTEAF
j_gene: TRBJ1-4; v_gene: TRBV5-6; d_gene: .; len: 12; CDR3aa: ASSLFLNHEKLF
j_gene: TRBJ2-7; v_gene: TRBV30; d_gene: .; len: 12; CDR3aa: AWSGAGYSYEQY
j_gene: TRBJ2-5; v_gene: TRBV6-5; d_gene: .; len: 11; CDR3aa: ASRKGAEETQY
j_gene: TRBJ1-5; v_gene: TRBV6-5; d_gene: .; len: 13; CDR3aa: ASLGQTYSNQPQH
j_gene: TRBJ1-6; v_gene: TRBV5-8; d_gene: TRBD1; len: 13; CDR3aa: ASSLGDRDYSPLH
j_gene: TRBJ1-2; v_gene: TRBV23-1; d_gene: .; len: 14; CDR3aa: ASSQYRHPSNYGYT
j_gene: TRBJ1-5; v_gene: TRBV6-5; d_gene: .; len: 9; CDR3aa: ASSTHQPQH
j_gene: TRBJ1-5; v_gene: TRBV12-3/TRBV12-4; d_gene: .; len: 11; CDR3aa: ASRAYRDQPQH
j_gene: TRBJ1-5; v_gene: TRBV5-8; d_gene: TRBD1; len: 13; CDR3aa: ASSGDRGTGQPQH
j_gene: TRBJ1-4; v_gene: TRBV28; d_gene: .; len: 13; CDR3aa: ASSPRGASGEKLF
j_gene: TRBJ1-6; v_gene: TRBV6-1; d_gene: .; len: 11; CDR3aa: ASSEQNNSPLH
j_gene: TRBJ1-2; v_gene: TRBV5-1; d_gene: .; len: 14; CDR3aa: ASSLEGGEANYGYT
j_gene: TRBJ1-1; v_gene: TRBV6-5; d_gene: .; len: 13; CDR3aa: ASSYGGSLNTEAF
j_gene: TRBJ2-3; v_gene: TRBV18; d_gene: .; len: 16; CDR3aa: ASSPPFMIRRDTDTQY
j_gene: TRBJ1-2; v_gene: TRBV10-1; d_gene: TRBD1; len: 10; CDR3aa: ASRGQYGGYT
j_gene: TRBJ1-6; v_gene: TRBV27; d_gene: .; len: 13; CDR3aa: ASSWGGVGNSPLH
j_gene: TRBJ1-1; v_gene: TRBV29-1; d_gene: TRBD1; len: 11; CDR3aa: SVSGQGDTEAF
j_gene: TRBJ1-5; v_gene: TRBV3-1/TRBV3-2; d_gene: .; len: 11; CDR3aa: ASGDISNQPQH
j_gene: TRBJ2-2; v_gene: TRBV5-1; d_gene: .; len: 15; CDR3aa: ASSLGPTVTNTGELF
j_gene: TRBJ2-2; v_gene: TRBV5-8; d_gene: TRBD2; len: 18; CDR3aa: ASSLERTSGGFRNTGELF
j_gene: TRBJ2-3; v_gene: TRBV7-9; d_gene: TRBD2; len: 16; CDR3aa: ASSSQAGLFSVTDTQY
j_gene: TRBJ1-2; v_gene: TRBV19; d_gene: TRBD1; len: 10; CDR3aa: ASSDRGYGYT
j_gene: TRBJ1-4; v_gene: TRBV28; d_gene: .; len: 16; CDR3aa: ASSPGGHRLATNEKLF
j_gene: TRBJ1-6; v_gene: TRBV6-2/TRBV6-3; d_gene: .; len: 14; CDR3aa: ASSYSEGSYNSPLH
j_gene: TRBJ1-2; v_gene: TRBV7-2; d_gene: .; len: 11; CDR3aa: ASSYTGNSGYT
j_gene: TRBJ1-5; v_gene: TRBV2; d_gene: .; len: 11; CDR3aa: ASAQYSNQPQH
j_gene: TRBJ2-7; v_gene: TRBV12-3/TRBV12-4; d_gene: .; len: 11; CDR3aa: ASRPRGIREQY
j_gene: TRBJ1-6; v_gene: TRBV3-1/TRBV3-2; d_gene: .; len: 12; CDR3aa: ASSQEGRKSPLH
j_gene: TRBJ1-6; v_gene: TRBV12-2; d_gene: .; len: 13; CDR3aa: ASRARQATNSPLH
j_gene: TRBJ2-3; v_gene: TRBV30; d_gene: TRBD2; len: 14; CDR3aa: ASSPSGTSLTDTQY
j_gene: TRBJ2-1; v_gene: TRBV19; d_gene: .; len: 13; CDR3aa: ASSIAAISYNEQF